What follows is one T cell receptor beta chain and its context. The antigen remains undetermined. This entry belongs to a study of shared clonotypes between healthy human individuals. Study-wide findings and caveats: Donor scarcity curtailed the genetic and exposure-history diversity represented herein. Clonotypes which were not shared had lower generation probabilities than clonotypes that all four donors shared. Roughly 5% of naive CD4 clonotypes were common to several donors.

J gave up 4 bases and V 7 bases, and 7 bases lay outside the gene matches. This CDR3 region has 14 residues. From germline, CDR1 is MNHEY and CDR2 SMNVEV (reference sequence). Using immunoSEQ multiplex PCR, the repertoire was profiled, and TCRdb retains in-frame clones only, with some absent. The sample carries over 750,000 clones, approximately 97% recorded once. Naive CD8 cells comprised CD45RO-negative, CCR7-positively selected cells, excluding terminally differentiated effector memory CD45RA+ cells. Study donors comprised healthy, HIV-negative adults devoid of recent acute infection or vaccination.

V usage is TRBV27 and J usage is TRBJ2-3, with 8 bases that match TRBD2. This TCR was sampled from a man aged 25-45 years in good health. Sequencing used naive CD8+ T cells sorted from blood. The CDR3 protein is CASTGLARPDTQYF. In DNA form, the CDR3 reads TGTGCCAGCACCGGACTAGCTAGACCAGATACGCAGTATTTT.